This paragraph covers one TCR beta chain sequence. Its antigen remains unidentified. This sample was taken from a study of blood T cells in healthy people across ages. Study findings and constraints: More naive CD4+ cells and higher diversity were found in long-lived than in aged donors.

The second PCR ran roughly 6 to 11 cycles with a sample-barcoded 5' primer and J-beta primers. TCRdb itself ran the 5' RACE reads through MiXCR, one entry per CDR3 protein. The sample has 1.4 million to 1.5 million distinct CDR3 sequences; around 39% are singletons. CDR3 length: 15 residues. Trimming pared 1 base from V and 2 bases from J, leaving 12 bases between. Looked up from germline, CDR1 is MGHDK and CDR2 is SYGVNS. The specimen was blood. V and J are TRBV25-1 and TRBJ2-7; perhaps TRBD2 as D (6 bases). The TCR comes from a woman aged 18-29 years in good health. Here the CDR3 reads CASSESTGTAYEQYF. Written as DNA, the CDR3 is TGTGCCAGCAGTGAATCAACGGGGACTGCCTACGAGCAGTACTTC.